Presented here are 32 T cell receptor beta chains from one specimen sequenced in a study of CD8+CD57+ T cells in acquired aplastic anemia listed by TCRdb under 2018. Flow cytometry had shown CD8+CD57+ cell expansion in the patients selected for sequencing. Sequencing took place on an Illumina HiSeq 2000. Genomic DNA served as template for TCR beta VDJ combination and CDR3 sequence profiling. TCRdb ran its own pipeline on the public reads, namely fastp trimming at Q25 and MiXCR clone calling, and kept in-frame beta chains. Duplicate CDR3 protein sequences are folded into a single record with the most common DNA and genes. This sample has about half a million distinct CDR3 sequences in its table, and 25% to 40% of those were observed once. Under 0.95% of the sample is in the top ten clones. The specimen was sorted CD4+, CD8+, or CD8+CD57+ T cells (not recorded which) from PBMCs. These receptors all come from a human donor with aplastic anemia.

This CDR3 is CASSFFDRIPWGYTF. In nucleotides, the CDR3 is TGTGCCAGCAGTTTTTTCGACAGGATCCCTTGGGGCTACACCTTC. The J gene is TRBJ1-2, the V gene TRBV27; a possible D gene is TRBD1 (6 bases). V lost 3 bases, J lost 8 bases, and 19 bases lay in between. CDR1 and CDR2 from the germline V gene are MNHEY and SMNVEV (reference sequence). The CDR3 runs to 15 residues.

This CDR3 reads CASSWDRGYDEQYF. CDR3 coding DNA: TGTGCCAGCAGCTGGGACAGGGGATACGACGAGCAGTACTTC. The chain joins TRBV7-9 to TRBJ2-7; 10 bases map to TRBD1. The V gene's germline CDR1 is SEHNR and CDR2 FQNEAQ (reference sequence). V gave up 4 bases and J gave up 5 bases; unmatched junction bases: 5. The CDR3 is made up of 14 amino acids.

This clonotype came up a few times. This chain uses TRBV28 with TRBJ1-1, with 9 bases identical to TRBD1. This CDR3 has 15 amino acids. V was pared by 4 bases and J by 2 bases, with 5 bases of the junction left unmatched. Germline V lookup: CDR1 MDHEN, CDR2 SYDVKM. CDR3 sequence reads: CASSSQGAYNTEAFF. The DNA of the CDR3 is TGTGCCAGCAGTTCACAGGGGGCTTATAACACTGAAGCTTTCTTT.

This clonotype was counted at least ten times. This rearrangement joins TRBV19 to TRBJ2-7; 10 bases line up with TRBD1. Germline values: CDR1 LNHDA, CDR2 SQIVND (reference sequence). The CDR3 is 16 amino acids. V lost 5 bases to trimming and J lost 1 base; unmatched junction nucleotides: 8. The CDR3 DNA reads TGTGCCAGTAGTTCCGTTGGGGACAGGGGATCCTACGAGCAGTACTTC. This sequence encodes CASSSVGDRGSYEQYF.

This clonotype was seen only a few times. This chain joins TRBV20-1 and TRBJ1-4; D is undetermined. V shed 0 bases and J shed 3 bases, with 5 bases lying between them. The CDR3 length is 13 residues. Germline loops: CDR1 DFQATT, CDR2 SNEGSKA (reference sequence). In DNA form, the CDR3 reads TGCAGTGCTAGAGACAGGTCTAATGAAAAACTGTTTTTT. This translates into CSARDRSNEKLFF.

In its sample, this clonotype was seen a few times. The conserved phenylalanine or tryptophan normally closing the CDR3 is absent here, so this likely arose from a read error. V and J are TRBV29-1 and TRBJ2-7, with D unresolved. V shed 6 bases and J shed 2 bases, with 11 bases lying between them. This CDR3 is 12 amino acids long. Germline assignment: CDR1 SQVTM and CDR2 ANQGSEA. The CDR3 DNA follows: TGCAGCGTCGCCGGGCAAACCTACGAGCAGTACTCC. Protein sequence: CSVAGQTYEQYS.

The V gene is TRBV18, the J gene TRBJ1-1; maybe TRBD1 (6 bases). V was trimmed by 5 bases and J by 3 bases, leaving 10 bases between them. CDR3 length: 13 residues. The V gene's germline CDR1 is KGHSH and CDR2 LQKENI. The CDR3 region is CASSGGADTEAFF. In nucleotides, the CDR3 is TGTGCCAGCTCAGGGGGCGCTGACACTGAAGCTTTCTTT.

As concerns this clonotype: A read error may explain this, as a much larger clone is one base away. The chain employs TRBV7-9 and TRBJ1-2, with D tentatively TRBD1 (6 bases). The CDR3 spans 14 residues. The V and J ends lost 3 bases and 3 bases respectively, with 11 bases between them. Germline loops: CDR1 SEHNR, CDR2 FQNEAQ (reference sequence). The CDR3 region has the DNA TGTGCCAGCAGCTTGGGGGGCAGGGACTATGGCTACACCTTC. As protein: CASSLGGRDYGYTF.

This chain joins TRBV19 and TRBJ2-5; 9 bases fit TRBD2. Germline V lookup: CDR1 LNHDA, CDR2 SQIVND (reference sequence). V lost 8 bases to trimming and J lost 4 bases; unmatched junction nucleotides: 8. The CDR3 length is 14 residues. CDR3 protein: CASRLAAVGETQYF. The CDR3 region has the DNA TGTGCCAGTCGACTAGCGGCTGTGGGAGAGACCCAGTACTTC.

The V and J genes are TRBV5-1 and TRBJ2-1, with D possibly being TRBD1 (6 bases). The CDR3 contains 11 residues. CDR1 and CDR2 (germline): SGHRS, YFSETQ. V was shortened by 4 bases and J by 10 bases, with 9 bases between the two germline ends. The CDR3, as DNA: TGCGCCAGCAGCGCCCAGGGGGAGCAGTTCTTC. It specifies CASSAQGEQFF. Full variable domain (remainder filled in from reference TRBV5-1 and TRBJ2-1): KAGVTQTPRYLIKTRGQQVTLSCSPISGHRSVSWYQQTPGQGLQFLFEYFSETQRNKGNFPGRFSGRQFSNSRSEMNVSTLELGDSALYLCASSAQGEQFFGPGTRLTVL.

The CDR3 spells CATSRGPAENSPLHF. For the CDR3, the DNA is TGTGCCACCAGCAGAGGACCCGCCGAGAATTCACCCCTCCACTTT. The V and J genes are TRBV15 and TRBJ1-6; no definite D call. This CDR3 is 15 amino acids long. Looked up from germline, CDR1 is LNHNV and CDR2 is YYDKDF (reference sequence). Trimming shortened V by 1 base and J by 7 bases, and 11 bases separated the two germline ends. Combining the CDR3 with reference TRBV15 and TRBJ1-6 gives the whole variable domain DAMVIQNPRYQVTQFGKPVTLSCSQTLNHNVMYWYQQKSSQAPKLLFHYYDKDFNNEADTPDNFQSRRPNTSFCFLDIRSPGLGDTAMYLCATSRGPAENSPLHFGNGTRLTVT.

The gene calls are TRBV4-2 and TRBJ1-1; D remains ambiguous. This CDR3 region has 17 residues. Germline V gives CDR1 LGHNA, CDR2 YNFKEQ. V lost 0 bases, J lost 1 base, and 15 bases lay in between. CDR3 amino acids: CASSQDRPGLGNTEAFF. The CDR3 coding sequence is TGTGCCAGCAGCCAAGATCGGCCGGGCTTGGGGAACACTGAAGCTTTCTTT.

This clonotype was picked up a small number of times. The rearrangement joins TRBV3-1 to TRBJ1-2; TRBD1 is a possible D gene (5 bases). This CDR3 is 14 amino acids long. With 3 bases removed from V and 4 bases from J, the gap between germline ends came to 12 bases. CDR1 and CDR2 (germline): LGHDT, YNNKEL (reference sequence). CDR3 nucleotide sequence: TGTGCCAGCAGCCACCAGGGAGTCGGCTATGGCTACACCTTC. Translating gives CASSHQGVGYGYTF.

This clonotype was found a few times. The rearrangement links TRBV11-2 to TRBJ2-7; maybe TRBD1 (6 bases). The V gene's germline CDR1 is SGHAT and CDR2 FQNNGV. This CDR3 contains 16 residues. Trimming took 1 base from V and 4 from J, leaving 17 bases between them. The DNA for the CDR3 is TGTGCCAGCAGCTTAGTATTTGGTCCAGGGGATTACGAGCAGTACTTC. Protein: CASSLVFGPGDYEQYF.

This clonotype was counted at least ten times. The V gene is TRBV20-1, the J gene TRBJ2-5, with D perhaps matching TRBD2 (6 bases). This CDR3 has 14 amino acids. Germline lookup yields CDR1 DFQATT and CDR2 SNEGSKA (reference sequence). Trimming stripped 0 bases from V and 5 bases from J, with 13 bases between. CDR3 in amino acids: CSARDGGSGETQYF. CDR3 DNA sequence: TGCAGTGCTAGAGATGGAGGGTCCGGGGAGACCCAGTACTTC.

This clonotype was detected only a few times. This chain connects TRBV9 to TRBJ2-3; 7 bases are shared with TRBD1. With V trimmed by 0 bases and J by 4 bases, 5 bases remained unmatched. The CDR3 sequence is 15 residues long. Germline lookup yields CDR1 SGDLS and CDR2 YYNGEE. The CDR3 DNA is TGTGCCAGCAGCGTAGAAGGGGGCCTATCAGATACGCAGTATTTT. It specifies CASSVEGGLSDTQYF.

V gene TRBV20-1 combines with J gene TRBJ2-1; D is undetermined. The germline V gene encodes CDR1 DFQATT and CDR2 SNEGSKA (reference sequence). The CDR3 is 12 residues long. Trimming took 0 bases from V and 10 from J, leaving 10 bases between them. Written as DNA, the CDR3 is TGCAGTGCTAGAGATCAGGCGACCGAGCAGTTCTTC. Its protein is CSARDQATEQFF.

This clonotype was seen many times. The rearrangement joins TRBV2 to TRBJ2-7; tentative D call: TRBD1 (5 bases). Trimming took off 8 bases at V and 5 bases at J, with 16 bases between the two ends. The CDR3 sequence is 13 residues long. Germline V CDR1 and CDR2: SNHLY, FYNNEI. In DNA form, the CDR3 reads TGTGCCAGCCACTGGAGTGGGGCCGACGAGCAGTACTTC. Translating gives CASHWSGADEQYF.

With regard to this clonotype: A much larger clone differs by one base, so this may be a read error. The chain has TRBV6-1 and TRBJ1-2, with TRBD1 matching over 10 bases. The CDR3 spans 12 residues. The germline V gene has CDR1 MNHNS and CDR2 SASEGT. The junction had 4 bases not matched to a gene; V was cut back by 7 bases and J by 8 bases. The CDR3 DNA sequence: TGTGCCAGCACCGGGACAGGGGAGGGCTACACCTTC. Translation gives CASTGTGEGYTF.

This clonotype was detected ten times or more. The chain is built from TRBV2 and TRBJ1-2; no firm D call. The CDR3 has 14 amino acids. From germline, CDR1 is SNHLY and CDR2 FYNNEI. V lost 5 bases to trimming and J lost 0 bases, with 10 bases between them. CDR3 protein: CASSSLAANYGYTF. CDR3 DNA: TGTGCCAGCAGTTCGCTCGCGGCTAACTATGGCTACACCTTC.

In its sample, this clonotype was seen a few times. V is TRBV5-1 and J is TRBJ2-2; the D gene is possibly TRBD2 (5 bases). This CDR3 has 15 residues. The germline V gene encodes CDR1 SGHRS and CDR2 YFSETQ. Trimming took off 5 bases at V and 1 base at J, with 12 bases between the two ends. The CDR3 DNA reads TGCGCCAGCAGTCGCGGACTGCTGAACACCGGGGAGCTGTTTTTT. It yields the protein CASSRGLLNTGELFF.

The chain couples TRBV20-1 to TRBJ2-1; 10 nucleotides match TRBD2. Germline CDR1 and CDR2: DFQATT and SNEGSKA (reference sequence). Losses at the gene ends were 0 bases for V and 9 bases for J; bases not matched to a gene: 11. The CDR3 runs 16 residues. The CDR3 DNA follows: TGCAGTGCTAGAGATTATCCAGCGGGAGGGCCGGGTGAGCAGTTCTTC. Amino acid sequence: CSARDYPAGGPGEQFF.

The chain joins TRBV19 to TRBJ2-3; 7 positions match TRBD1. Germline V gene data show CDR1 as LNHDA and CDR2 as SQIVND (reference sequence). The junction had 3 bases not matched to a gene; V was cut back by 1 base and J by 5 bases. The CDR3 has 14 residues. The CDR3 loop is CASSIVTGEDTQYF. CDR3 sequence (DNA): TGTGCCAGTAGTATAGTTACAGGGGAAGATACGCAGTATTTT.

CDR3 sequence: CASSPLPGGSYEQYF. The CDR3 nucleotides read TGTGCCAGCAGCCCGCTCCCGGGTGGCTCCTACGAGCAGTACTTC. The chain employs TRBV11-2 and TRBJ2-7; the D is unclear. Germline V gene lookup returns CDR1 SGHAT and CDR2 FQNNGV. The CDR3 covers 15 residues. V was cut by 5 bases and J by 0 bases, with 14 bases left in between.

The rearrangement uses TRBV7-9 and TRBJ2-2; D gene uncertain. The CDR3 is 12 amino acids. V was clipped by 9 bases and J by 4 bases, with 9 bases between them. Germline CDR1 is SEHNR and CDR2 is FQNEAQ (reference sequence). The CDR3 is CARPTSTGELFF. CDR3 bases: TGTGCCAGACCGACAAGCACCGGGGAGCTGTTTTTT. Complete variable domain (other parts from reference TRBV7-9 and TRBJ2-2): DTGVSQNPRHKITKRGQNVTFRCDPISEHNRLYWYRQTLGQGPEFLTYFQNEAQLEKSRLLSDRFSAERPKGSFSTLEIQRTEQGDSAMYLCARPTSTGELFFGEGSRLTVL.

V gene TRBV6-1 combines with J gene TRBJ1-4; D call uncertain. CDR3 length: 16 residues. Per germline, CDR1 MNHNS and CDR2 SASEGT. The germline V and J ends were trimmed by 5 bases and 8 bases, with 21 bases remaining between them. The CDR3 DNA sequence: TGTGCCAGCAGTCGCTACCCGGGGATCGACGACGAAAAACTGTTTTTT. Translation gives CASSRYPGIDDEKLFF.

This sequence joins TRBV6-1 and TRBJ2-3, with TRBD1 matching 9 bases. The CDR3 runs to 15 residues. Per germline, CDR1 MNHNS and CDR2 SASEGT. The junction had 3 bases not matched to a gene; V was cut back by 5 bases and J by 0 bases. CDR3 sequence (DNA): TGTGCCAGCAGTCAGACAGGGGGAAGCACAGATACGCAGTATTTT. Translating gives CASSQTGGSTDTQYF.

This clonotype showed up just a few times. At one end, the junction sequence differs from germline, possibly due to a read error. This chain connects TRBV12-3 or TRBV12-4 to TRBJ1-5; the D gene is possibly TRBD1 (6 bases). CDR3 length equals 12 residues. The CDR3 region is CASSLREGGRDF. CDR3 DNA sequence: TGTGCCAGCAGTTTAAGGGAGGGGGGCCGGGATTTT.

This clonotype has ten or more counts. The chain joins TRBV2 to TRBJ1-3; the D is unclear. Germline lookup yields CDR1 SNHLY and CDR2 FYNNEI. This CDR3 is built from 12 residues. V gave up 3 bases and J gave up 6 bases, with 6 bases separating them. The CDR3 sequence is CASSEFANTIYF. The CDR3 DNA reads TGTGCCAGCAGTGAGTTCGCAAACACCATATATTTT.

The chain combines TRBV30 with TRBJ2-7; the D is unclear. Trimming removed 2 bases at V and 4 bases at J, with 6 bases between. This CDR3 region has 11 residues. Germline V gene lookup returns CDR1 GTSNPN and CDR2 SVGIG (reference sequence). This CDR3 is CAWSRDYEQYF. Here the CDR3 DNA reads TGTGCCTGGAGTAGGGATTACGAGCAGTACTTC. The variable domain in full, completed from reference TRBV30 and TRBJ2-7, reads SQTIHQWPATLVQPVGSPLSLECTVEGTSNPNLYWYRQAAGRGLQLLFYSVGIGQISSEVPQNLSASRPQDRQFILSSKKLLLSDSGFYLCAWSRDYEQYFGPGTRLTVT.

The chain uses TRBV9 and TRBJ2-7, with TRBD1 matching over 8 bases. After removal of 0 bases from V and 0 bases from J, the junction contained 5 bases not matched to a gene. The CDR3 contains 16 residues. The V gene's germline CDR1 is SGDLS and CDR2 YYNGEE. The CDR3 DNA follows: TGTGCCAGCAGCGTAGGGGTGGGACAGGTCTCCTACGAGCAGTACTTC. Amino acid sequence: CASSVGVGQVSYEQYF.

This clonotype was seen more than once but under ten times. The chain recombines TRBV7-2 with TRBJ2-3, with 12 bases aligning to TRBD2. Germline CDR1 reads SGHTA; CDR2 reads FQGNSA. The CDR3 covers 16 residues. The ends lost 0 bases at V and 6 bases at J; junction bases unmatched: 4. The CDR3 DNA is TGTGCCAGCAGCTTAGCCCTAGCGGGGGGGACGGATACGCAGTATTTT. It codes for CASSLALAGGTDTQYF.